This T cell receptor beta chain was retrieved from a study of blood T cells in healthy people across ages. The study, taken as a whole, reports: Researchers report that TCR beta diversity correlated strongly with naive T cell percentage. No conclusive comparison of naive versus antigen-experienced cells was possible with unsorted PBMCs. It was not known whether donors were CMV positive (a possible confounder of expanded clonotype changes). Researchers judged that diversity estimates from one million T cells fell short of true values.

Then a second PCR, running roughly 7 to 11 cycles, was carried out with a sample-barcoded 5' primer and a J-beta primer mix. One entry per CDR3 protein results from TCRdb running MiXCR on the 5' RACE reads. The repertoire includes 1.2 million to 1.5 million distinct CDR3 sequences, roughly 64% of them detected once, and approximately 7% sits in the top ten. This clonotype was recorded once. No antigen is known for it. Germline assignment: CDR1 MNHEY and CDR2 SVGAGI. Unmatched junction bases numbered 14, after V lost 10 bases and J lost 3 bases. The CDR3 is 15 residues long. Material: blood. This TCR came from a man between 18 and 35 years old in good health. The J gene is TRBJ1-2, the V gene TRBV6-5, with TRBD1 matching over 7 bases. The CDR3 nucleotides are TGTGCCAAAATCTACAGGGGAAAGGTAGACTATGGCTACACCTTC. Encoded protein: CAKIYRGKVDYGYTF.